These 5 T cell receptor beta chains share one sample of origin, sequenced in a study of blood T cell repertoires in COVID-19. Only in-frame clones appear in the TCRdb table, and some are missing; sequencing was by immunoSEQ multiplex PCR. The data contain under 200,000 clones, 80% to 90% of them seen just once; the ten biggest clones take up roughly 8.2%. Sequencing input: peripheral blood. The receptors here all came from a man aged 55 to 70 with acute or convalescent COVID-19.

CDR3 region: CASSYWTEKSYEQYF. The CDR3 nucleotides read TGTGCCAGCAGTTATTGGACAGAGAAATCCTACGAGCAGTACTTC. The chain recombines TRBV6-2 or TRBV6-3 with TRBJ2-7; D is possibly TRBD1 (6 bases). The CDR3 covers 15 residues. V dropped 3 bases and J dropped 1 base, with 13 bases sitting between them. Per the germline V gene, CDR1 is MNHEY and CDR2 is SVGEGT.

This clone was counted a few times. The chain links TRBV4-1 to TRBJ1-5; maybe TRBD1 (5 bases). Germline CDR1 is MGHRA and CDR2 is YSYEKL. Trimming removed 1 base from V and 4 bases from J, with 23 bases in between. This CDR3 region has 19 residues. The CDR3: CASSQGPRGRVIGNQPQHF. CDR3 nucleotide sequence: TGCGCCAGCAGCCAAGGCCCACGCGGCAGGGTCATCGGGAATCAGCCCCAGCATTTT.

This chain links TRBV19 with TRBJ2-1; 7 bases are shared with TRBD1. Germline V lookup: CDR1 LNHDA, CDR2 SQIVND (reference sequence). V shed 3 bases and J 6 bases; nucleotides not matched to a gene: 2. This CDR3 has 13 amino acids. The CDR3 coding sequence is TGTGCCAGTAGTATCACAGGGGCCAATGAGCAGTTCTTC. This codes for CASSITGANEQFF. Complete variable domain (other parts from reference TRBV19 and TRBJ2-1): DGGITQSPKYLFRKEGQNVTLSCEQNLNHDAMYWYRQDPGQGLRLIYYSQIVNDFQKGDIAEGYSVSREKKESFPLTVTSAQKNPTAFYLCASSITGANEQFFGPGTRLTVL.

Of note for this clone: Mismatch with germline at one junction end may stem from a read error. The rearrangement links TRBV7-9 to TRBJ2-1, with D perhaps TRBD2 (5 bases). Per the germline V gene, CDR1 is SEHNR and CDR2 is FQNEAQ (reference sequence). The CDR3 is 13 amino acids. Here the CDR3 reads CASSFLGEDRQIF. The CDR3 DNA sequence: TGTGCCAGCAGCTTTCTCGGGGAAGATCGTCAGATCTTC.

This chain joins TRBV13 and TRBJ2-7; TRBD2 matches at 13 bases. After removal of 4 bases from V and 6 bases from J, the junction contained 21 bases not matched to a gene. This CDR3 comprises 20 residues. CDR1 and CDR2 from the germline V gene are PRHDT and FYEKMQ (reference sequence). DNA of the CDR3: TGTGCCAGCAGCTCCCACATACGACGGACTAGCGGGAGTACTTGGGGCGAGCAGTACTTC. This gives the protein CASSSHIRRTSGSTWGEQYF.